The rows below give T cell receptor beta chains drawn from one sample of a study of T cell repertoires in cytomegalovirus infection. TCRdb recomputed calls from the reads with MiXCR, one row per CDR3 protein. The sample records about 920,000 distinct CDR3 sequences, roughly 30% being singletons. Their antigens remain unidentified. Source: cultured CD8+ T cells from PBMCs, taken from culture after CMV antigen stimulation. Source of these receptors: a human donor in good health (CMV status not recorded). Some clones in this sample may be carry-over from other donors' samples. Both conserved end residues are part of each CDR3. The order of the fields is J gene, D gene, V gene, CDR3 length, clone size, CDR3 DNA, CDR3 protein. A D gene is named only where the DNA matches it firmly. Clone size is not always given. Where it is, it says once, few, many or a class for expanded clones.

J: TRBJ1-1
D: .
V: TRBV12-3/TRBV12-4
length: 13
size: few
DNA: TGTGCCAGCAGTTTAGCGGACACCACTGAAGCTTTCTTT
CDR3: CASSLADTTEAFF

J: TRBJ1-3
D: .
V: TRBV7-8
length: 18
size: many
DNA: TGTGCCAGCAGCTCCATCAGGCCCGACGGAATCTCTGGAAACACCATATATTTT
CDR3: CASSSIRPDGISGNTIYF

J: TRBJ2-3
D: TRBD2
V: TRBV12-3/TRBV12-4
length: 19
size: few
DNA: TGTGCCAGCAGTTTAAACCCTAGCGGGGGGGCAGGGTCGGGTGATACGCAGTATTTT
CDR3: CASSLNPSGGAGSGDTQYF

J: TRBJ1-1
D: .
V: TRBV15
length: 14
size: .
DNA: TGTGCCGCAGGGGTGAGTCGGGTTGACACTGAAGCTTTCTTT
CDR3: CAAGVSRVDTEAFF

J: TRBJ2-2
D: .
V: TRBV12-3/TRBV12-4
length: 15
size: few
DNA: TGTGCCAGCAGTTTACCAGGGAGGCAAGCCGGGGAGCTGTTTTTT
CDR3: CASSLPGRQAGELFF

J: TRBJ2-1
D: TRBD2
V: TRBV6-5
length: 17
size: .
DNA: TGTGCCAGCAGTTACTTCGGAGTGGAACTAGCGGTGCATGAGCAGTTCTTC
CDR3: CASSYFGVELAVHEQFF

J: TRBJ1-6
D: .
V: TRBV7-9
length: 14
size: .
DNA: TGTGCCAGCAGCTCCGTGGGGGATAATTCACCCCTCCACTTT
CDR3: CASSSVGDNSPLHF

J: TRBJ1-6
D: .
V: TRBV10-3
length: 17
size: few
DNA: TGTGCCATCAGTGAGTCGGGCGGTGGCGGAGGGGATTCACCCCTCCACTTT
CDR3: CAISESGGGGGDSPLHF

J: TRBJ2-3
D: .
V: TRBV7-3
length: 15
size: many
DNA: TGTGCCAGCAGCTTTGGGGCAGCTAGCACAGATACGCAGTATTTT
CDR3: CASSFGAASTDTQYF

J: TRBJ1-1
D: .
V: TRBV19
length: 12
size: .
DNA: TGTGCCAGTAGGGCAGGTTACACTGAAGCTTTCTTT
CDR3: CASRAGYTEAFF

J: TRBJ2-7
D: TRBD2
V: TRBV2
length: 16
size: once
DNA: TGTGTCAGCATAAGGATTGGACTAGCGGGGGTCGAGGAGCAGTACTTC
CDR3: CVSIRIGLAGVEEQYF

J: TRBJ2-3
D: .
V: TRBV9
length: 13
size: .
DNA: TGTGCCAGCAGCGGGAAGAGCACAGATACGCAGTATTTT
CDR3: CASSGKSTDTQYF

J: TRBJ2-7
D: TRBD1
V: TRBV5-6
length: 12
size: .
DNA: TGTGCCAGCAGCCGTGGACAGGGGGAGCAGTACTTC
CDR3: CASSRGQGEQYF

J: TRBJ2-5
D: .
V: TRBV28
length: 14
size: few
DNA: TGTGCCAGCAGTTCCCCCGCGCTAGCGGAGACCCAGTACTTC
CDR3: CASSSPALAETQYF

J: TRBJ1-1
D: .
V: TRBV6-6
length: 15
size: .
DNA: TGTGCCAGCAGTTACCCGCAGGGATGGCGCACTGAAGCTTTCTTT
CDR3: CASSYPQGWRTEAFF

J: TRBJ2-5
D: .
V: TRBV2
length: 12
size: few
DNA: TGTGCCACGGTATGGGGACAAGAGACCCAGTACTTC
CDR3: CATVWGQETQYF

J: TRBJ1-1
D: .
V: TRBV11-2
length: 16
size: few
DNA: TGTGCCAGCAGCTTAGAGACAGATGGGGCGGGCACTGAAGCTTTCTTT
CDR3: CASSLETDGAGTEAFF

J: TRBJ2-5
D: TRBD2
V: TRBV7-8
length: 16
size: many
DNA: TGTGCCAGCAGCTTTCGACTAGCGGGGGTTGTAGAGACCCAGTACTTC
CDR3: CASSFRLAGVVETQYF

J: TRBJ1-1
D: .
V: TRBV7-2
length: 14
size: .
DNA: TGTGCCAGCAGCTTCGGGGGTGGCGAAACTGAAGCTTTCTTT
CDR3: CASSFGGGETEAFF

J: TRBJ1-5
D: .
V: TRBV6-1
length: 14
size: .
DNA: TGTGCCACCGATTATCGGTCAGGGGAACAGCCCCAGCATTTT
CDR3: CATDYRSGEQPQHF

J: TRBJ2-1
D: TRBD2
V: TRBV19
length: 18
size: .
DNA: TGTGCCAGTAGTATAGGGCTAGCGGGGTCGACCTCCTACAATGAGCAGTTCTTC
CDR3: CASSIGLAGSTSYNEQFF

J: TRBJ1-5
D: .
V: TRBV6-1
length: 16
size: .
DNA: TGTGCCAGCAGTGAAAAAAGGACTTATAGCAATCAGCCCCAGCATTTT
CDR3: CASSEKRTYSNQPQHF

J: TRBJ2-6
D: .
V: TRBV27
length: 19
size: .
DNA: TGTGCCAGCAGTCCCCCCATAAGGAAACTTTTCTCTGGGGCCAACGTCCTGACTTTC
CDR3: CASSPPIRKLFSGANVLTF

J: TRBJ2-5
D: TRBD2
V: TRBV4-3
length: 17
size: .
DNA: TGCGCCAGCAGCCAAATAACTAGCGGGGGGGCCGGGGAGACCCAGTACTTC
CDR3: CASSQITSGGAGETQYF

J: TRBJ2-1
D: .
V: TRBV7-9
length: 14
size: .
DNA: TGTGCCATGGCCGGGTCCTCTTACTACAATGAGCAGTTCTTC
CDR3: CAMAGSSYYNEQFF

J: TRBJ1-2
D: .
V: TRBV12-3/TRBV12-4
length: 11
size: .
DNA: TGTGCCAGCAGTTTCATGGATGGCTACACCTTC
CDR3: CASSFMDGYTF

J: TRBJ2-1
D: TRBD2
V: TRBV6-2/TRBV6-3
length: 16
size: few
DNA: TGTGCCAGCAGTTACTCGTTAGCGGGGGGCTGGAATGAGCAGTTCTTC
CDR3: CASSYSLAGGWNEQFF

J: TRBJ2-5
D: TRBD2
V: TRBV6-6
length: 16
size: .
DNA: TGTGCCAGCAGGCAGGGACTAGCGGGGGGGGAAGAGACCCAGTACTTC
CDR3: CASRQGLAGGEETQYF

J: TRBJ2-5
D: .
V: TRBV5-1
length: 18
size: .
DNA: TGCGCCAGCAGTCAATGGGGCAAGAAACGGGGGGCCCAAGAGACCCAGTACTTC
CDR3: CASSQWGKKRGAQETQYF

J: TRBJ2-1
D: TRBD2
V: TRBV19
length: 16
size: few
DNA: TGTGCCAGTACAATCGGGGACGGCTTAGCGGGGGTCGAGCAGTTCTTC
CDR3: CASTIGDGLAGVEQFF

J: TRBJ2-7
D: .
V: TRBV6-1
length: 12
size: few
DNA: TGTGCCATTGTGTACAGGGTCCACGAGCAGTACTTC
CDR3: CAIVYRVHEQYF

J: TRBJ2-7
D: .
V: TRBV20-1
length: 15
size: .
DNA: TGCAGTGCTAGAGACCCGGGGGCCCCGTCCTACGAGCAGTACTTC
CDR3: CSARDPGAPSYEQYF

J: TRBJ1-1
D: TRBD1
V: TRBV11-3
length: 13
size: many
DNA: TGTGCCAGCAGCTTAAGGGGGCATACTGAAGCTTTCTTT
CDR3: CASSLRGHTEAFF

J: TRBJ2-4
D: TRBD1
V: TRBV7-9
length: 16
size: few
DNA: TGTGCCAGCAGCACGCCGGGACAGGGAGCCAAAAACATTCAGTACTTC
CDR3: CASSTPGQGAKNIQYF

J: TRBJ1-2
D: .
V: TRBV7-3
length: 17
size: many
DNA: TGTGCCAGCAGCTTGGACGGAGCGATCCTAACTAACTATGGCTACACCTTC
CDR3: CASSLDGAILTNYGYTF

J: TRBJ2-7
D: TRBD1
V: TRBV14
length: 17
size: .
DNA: TGTGCCAGCAGCCAAGAAACAAAGGACAGGGGTTCTTACGAGCAGTACTTC
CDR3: CASSQETKDRGSYEQYF

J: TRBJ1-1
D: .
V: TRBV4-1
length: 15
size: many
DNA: TGCGCCAGCAGCCAAGATTCAGGGACTCACACTGAAGCTTTCTTT
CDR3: CASSQDSGTHTEAFF

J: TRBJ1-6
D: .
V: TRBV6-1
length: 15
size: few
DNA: TGTGCCAGCAGTGAAGGTGGGACACCGAATTCACCCCTCCACTTT
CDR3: CASSEGGTPNSPLHF

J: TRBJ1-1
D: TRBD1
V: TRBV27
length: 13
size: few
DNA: TGTGCCAGCAGTTTAGCAGGGGGAAATGAAGCTTTCTTT
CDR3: CASSLAGGNEAFF

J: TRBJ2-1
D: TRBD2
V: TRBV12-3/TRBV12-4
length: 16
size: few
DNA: TGTGCCAGCAGTCCGACCCTAGCGGGGGGTACTATTGAGCAGTTCTTC
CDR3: CASSPTLAGGTIEQFF

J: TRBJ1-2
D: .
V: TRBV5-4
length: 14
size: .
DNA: TGTGCCAGCAGCTTGGGGGGGATTATCAATGGCTACACCTTC
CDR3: CASSLGGIINGYTF

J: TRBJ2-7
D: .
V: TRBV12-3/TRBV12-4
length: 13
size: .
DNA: TGTGCCAGCAGTCGTATGACCGTCTACGAGCAGTACTTC
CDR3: CASSRMTVYEQYF

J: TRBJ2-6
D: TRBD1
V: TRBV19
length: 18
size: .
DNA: TGTGCCAGTGGGGGGGGGGACAGGGCCTACTCTGGGGCCAACGTCCTGACTTTC
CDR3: CASGGGDRAYSGANVLTF

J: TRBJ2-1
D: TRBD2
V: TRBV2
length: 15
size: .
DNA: TGTGCCAGCAGTGAATACGCGGGGGGGCCGAATGAGCAGTTCTTC
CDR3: CASSEYAGGPNEQFF